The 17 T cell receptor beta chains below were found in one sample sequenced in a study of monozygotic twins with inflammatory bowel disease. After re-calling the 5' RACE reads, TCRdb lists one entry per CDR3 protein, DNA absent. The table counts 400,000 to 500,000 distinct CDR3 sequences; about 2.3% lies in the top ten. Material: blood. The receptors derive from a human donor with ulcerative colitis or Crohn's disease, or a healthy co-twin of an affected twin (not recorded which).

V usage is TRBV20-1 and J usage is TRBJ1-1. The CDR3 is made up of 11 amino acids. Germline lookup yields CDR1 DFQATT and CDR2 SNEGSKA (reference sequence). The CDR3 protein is CSARPNTEAFF.

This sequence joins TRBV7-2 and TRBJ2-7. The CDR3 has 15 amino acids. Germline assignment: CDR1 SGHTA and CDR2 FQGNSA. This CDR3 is CASSLSGLSSYEQYF. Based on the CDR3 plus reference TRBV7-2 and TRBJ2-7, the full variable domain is GAGVSQSPSNKVTEKGKDVELRCDPISGHTALYWYRQSLGQGLEFLIYFQGNSAPDKSGLPSDRFSAERTGGSVSTLTIQRTQQEDSAVYLCASSLSGLSSYEQYFGPGTRLTVT.

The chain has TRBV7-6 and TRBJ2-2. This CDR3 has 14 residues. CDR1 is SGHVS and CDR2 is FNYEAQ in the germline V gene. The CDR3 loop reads CASSRTENTGELFF.

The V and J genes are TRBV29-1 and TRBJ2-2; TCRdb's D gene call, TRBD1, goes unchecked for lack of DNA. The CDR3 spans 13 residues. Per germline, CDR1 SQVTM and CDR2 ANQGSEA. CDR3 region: CSGGGGHTGELFF.

The CDR3 loop reads CASSEALGNTIYF. J is TRBJ1-3 and V is TRBV25-1. The CDR3 is 13 residues long. Germline loops: CDR1 MGHDK, CDR2 SYGVNS.

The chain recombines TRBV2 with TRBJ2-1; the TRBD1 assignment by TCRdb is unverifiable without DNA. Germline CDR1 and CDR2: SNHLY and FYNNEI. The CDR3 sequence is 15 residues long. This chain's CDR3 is CASSDLAQGNNEQFF.

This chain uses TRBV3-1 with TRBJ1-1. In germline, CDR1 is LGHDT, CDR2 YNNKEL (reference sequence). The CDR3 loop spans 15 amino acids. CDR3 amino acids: CASSQDRHSNTEAFF.

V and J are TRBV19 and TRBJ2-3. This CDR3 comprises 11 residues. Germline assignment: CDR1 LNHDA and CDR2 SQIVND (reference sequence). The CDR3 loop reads CASAVSDTQYF.

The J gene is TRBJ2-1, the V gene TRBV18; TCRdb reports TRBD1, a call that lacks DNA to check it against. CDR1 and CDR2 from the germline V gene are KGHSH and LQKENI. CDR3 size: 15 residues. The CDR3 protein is CASGKETGSWNEQFF.

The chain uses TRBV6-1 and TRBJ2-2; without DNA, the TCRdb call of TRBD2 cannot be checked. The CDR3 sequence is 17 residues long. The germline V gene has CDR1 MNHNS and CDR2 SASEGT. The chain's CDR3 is CASRKEALAGADGELFF.

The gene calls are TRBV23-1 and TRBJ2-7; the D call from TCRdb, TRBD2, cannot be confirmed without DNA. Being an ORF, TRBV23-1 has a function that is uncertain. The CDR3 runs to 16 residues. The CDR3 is CASSPTRGLAAYEQYF.

CDR3 region: CSARWTDTGELFF. V and J are TRBV20-1 and TRBJ2-2. This CDR3 has 13 residues. Germline CDR1 DFQATT, CDR2 SNEGSKA (reference sequence).

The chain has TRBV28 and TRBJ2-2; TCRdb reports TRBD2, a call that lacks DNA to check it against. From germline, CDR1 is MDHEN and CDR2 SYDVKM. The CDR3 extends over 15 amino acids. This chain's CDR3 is CASSPEGPNTGELFF.

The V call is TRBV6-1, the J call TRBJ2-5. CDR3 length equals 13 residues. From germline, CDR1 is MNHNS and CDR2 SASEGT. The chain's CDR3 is CASRLHLQETQYF.

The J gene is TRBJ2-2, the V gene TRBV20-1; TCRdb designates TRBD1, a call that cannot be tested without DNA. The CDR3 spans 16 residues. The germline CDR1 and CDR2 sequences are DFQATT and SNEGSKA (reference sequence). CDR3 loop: CSARDAGAMNTGELFF.

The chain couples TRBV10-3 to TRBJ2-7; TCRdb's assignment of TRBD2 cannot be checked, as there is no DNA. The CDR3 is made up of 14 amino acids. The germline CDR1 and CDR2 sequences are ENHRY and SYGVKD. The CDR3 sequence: CATGTSGGAKEQYF.

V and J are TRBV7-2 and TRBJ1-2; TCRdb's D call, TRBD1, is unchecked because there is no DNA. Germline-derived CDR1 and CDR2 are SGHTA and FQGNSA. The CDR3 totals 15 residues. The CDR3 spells CASSFSTGGDYGYIF.